This section outlines one T cell receptor (beta chain) sequence together with its context. Its antigen is unknown. The source of the sample is a study of shared clonotypes between healthy human individuals. Produced via immunoSEQ multiplex PCR; TCRdb's table is partial and in-frame only. Found here are a few hundred thousand clones, over 50% of them singletons; the top ten hold around 10%. General observations from the study: Rarefaction gave evidence that sorted-subset sequencing remained incomplete despite large depth. Relative to their counterparts shared across all four donors, non-shared clonotypes exhibited diminished generation probabilities. Researchers found naive subsets generally carried larger estimated richness than memory subsets.

This CDR3 has 15 residues. Germline V CDR1 and CDR2: SNHLY, FYNNEI. Unmatched junction bases numbered 7, after V lost 5 bases and J lost 5 bases. V gene TRBV2 combines with J gene TRBJ2-1; 9 bases agree with TRBD1. This TCR was sampled from a man aged 30 to 45 in good health. Sample: memory CD4+ T cells sorted from blood. Described subset: CD45RA-negative fraction. CDR3 protein: CASSPTGGPNNEQFF. In DNA, the CDR3 is TGTGCCAGCAGTCCGACAGGGGGTCCCAACAATGAGCAGTTCTTC.